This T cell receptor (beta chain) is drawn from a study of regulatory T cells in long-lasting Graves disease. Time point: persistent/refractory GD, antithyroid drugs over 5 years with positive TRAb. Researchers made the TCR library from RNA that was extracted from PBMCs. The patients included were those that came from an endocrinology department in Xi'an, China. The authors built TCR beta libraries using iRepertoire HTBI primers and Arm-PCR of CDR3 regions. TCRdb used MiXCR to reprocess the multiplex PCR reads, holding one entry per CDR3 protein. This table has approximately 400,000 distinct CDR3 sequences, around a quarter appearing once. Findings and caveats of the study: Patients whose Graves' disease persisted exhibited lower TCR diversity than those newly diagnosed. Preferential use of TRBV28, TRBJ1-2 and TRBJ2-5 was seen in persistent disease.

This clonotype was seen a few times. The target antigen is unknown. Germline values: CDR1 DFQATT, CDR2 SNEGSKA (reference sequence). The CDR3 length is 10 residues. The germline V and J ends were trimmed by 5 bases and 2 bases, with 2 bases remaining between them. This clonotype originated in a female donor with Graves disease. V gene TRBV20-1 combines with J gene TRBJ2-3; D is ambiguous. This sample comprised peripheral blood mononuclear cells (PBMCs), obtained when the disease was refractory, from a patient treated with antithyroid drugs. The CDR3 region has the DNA TGCAGTGCTCACACAGATACGCAGTATTTT. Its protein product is CSAHTDTQYF.